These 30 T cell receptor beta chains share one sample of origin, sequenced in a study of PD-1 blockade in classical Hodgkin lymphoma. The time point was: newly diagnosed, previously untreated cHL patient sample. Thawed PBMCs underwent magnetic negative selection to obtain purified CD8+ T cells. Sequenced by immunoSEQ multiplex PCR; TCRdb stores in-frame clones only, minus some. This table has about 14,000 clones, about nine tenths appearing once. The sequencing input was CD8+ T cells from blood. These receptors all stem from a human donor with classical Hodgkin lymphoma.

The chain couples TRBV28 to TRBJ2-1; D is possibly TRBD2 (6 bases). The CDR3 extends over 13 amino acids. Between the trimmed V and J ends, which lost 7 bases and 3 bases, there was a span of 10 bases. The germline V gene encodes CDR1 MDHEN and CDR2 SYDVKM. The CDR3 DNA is TGTGCCAGCACCAAGACTAGCTACAATGAGCAGTTCTTC. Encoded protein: CASTKTSYNEQFF.

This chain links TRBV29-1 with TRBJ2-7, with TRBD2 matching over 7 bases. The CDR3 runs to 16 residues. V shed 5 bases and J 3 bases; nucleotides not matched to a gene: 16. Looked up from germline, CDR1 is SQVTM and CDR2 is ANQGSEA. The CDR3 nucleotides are TGCAGCGTTACAACAGACCCGTGGGAGGGTAACTACGAGCAGTACGTC. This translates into CSVTTDPWEGNYEQYV.

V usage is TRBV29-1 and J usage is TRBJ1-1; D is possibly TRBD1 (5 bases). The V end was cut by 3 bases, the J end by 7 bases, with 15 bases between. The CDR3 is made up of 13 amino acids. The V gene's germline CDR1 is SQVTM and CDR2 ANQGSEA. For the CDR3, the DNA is TGCAGCGTTGACAGATTAGGGGAAATTGAAGCTTTCTTT. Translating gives CSVDRLGEIEAFF. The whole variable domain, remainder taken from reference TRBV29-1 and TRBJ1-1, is SAVISQKPSRDICQRGTSLTIQCQVDSQVTMMFWYRQQPGQSLTLIATANQGSEATYESGFVIDKFPISRPNLTFSTLTVSNMSPEDSSIYLCSVDRLGEIEAFFGQGTRLTVV.

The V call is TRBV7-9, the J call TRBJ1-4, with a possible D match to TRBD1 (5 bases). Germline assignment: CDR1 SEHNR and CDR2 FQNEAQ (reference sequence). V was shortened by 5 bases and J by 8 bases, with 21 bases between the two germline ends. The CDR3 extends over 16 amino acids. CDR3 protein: CASSPPRAQGKEKLFF. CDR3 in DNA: TGTGCCAGCAGCCCCCCTCGCGCGCAGGGCAAGGAAAAACTGTTTTTT.

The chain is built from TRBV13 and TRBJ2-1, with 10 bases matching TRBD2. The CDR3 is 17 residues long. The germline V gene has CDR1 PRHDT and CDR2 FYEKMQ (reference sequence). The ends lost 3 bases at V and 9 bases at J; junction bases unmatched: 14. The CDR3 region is CASSFHQGAGGPFEQFF. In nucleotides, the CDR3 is TGTGCCAGCAGCTTCCACCAGGGAGCGGGAGGGCCGTTTGAGCAGTTCTTC. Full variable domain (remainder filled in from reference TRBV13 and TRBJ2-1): AAGVIQSPRHLIKEKRETATLKCYPIPRHDTVYWYQQGPGQDPQFLISFYEKMQSDKGSIPDRFSAQQFSDYHSELNMSSLELGDSALYFCASSFHQGAGGPFEQFFGPGTRLTVL.

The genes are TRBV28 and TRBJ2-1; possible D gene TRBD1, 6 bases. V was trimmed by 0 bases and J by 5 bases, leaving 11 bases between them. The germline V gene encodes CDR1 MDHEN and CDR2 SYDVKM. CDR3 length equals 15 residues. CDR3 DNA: TGTGCCAGCAGTTTATGGGGGAACAGGGACAATGAGCAGTTCTTC. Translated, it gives CASSLWGNRDNEQFF.

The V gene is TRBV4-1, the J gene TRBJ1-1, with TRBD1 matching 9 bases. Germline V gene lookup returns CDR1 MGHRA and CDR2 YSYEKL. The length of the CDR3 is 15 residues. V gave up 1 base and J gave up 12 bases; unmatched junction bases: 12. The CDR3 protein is CASSQALQGAHGTFF. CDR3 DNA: TGCGCCAGCAGCCAAGCCCTACAGGGGGCTCATGGAACTTTCTTT.

The CDR3: CASSLNPETGQETQYF. CDR3 DNA sequence: TGTGCCAGCAGCTTAAACCCAGAGACGGGGCAAGAGACCCAGTACTTC. V gene TRBV7-9 combines with J gene TRBJ2-5; the D gene is possibly TRBD2 (5 bases). The CDR3 is made up of 16 amino acids. The germline V and J ends were trimmed by 2 bases and 2 bases, with 15 bases remaining between them. The germline V gene encodes CDR1 SEHNR and CDR2 FQNEAQ (reference sequence).

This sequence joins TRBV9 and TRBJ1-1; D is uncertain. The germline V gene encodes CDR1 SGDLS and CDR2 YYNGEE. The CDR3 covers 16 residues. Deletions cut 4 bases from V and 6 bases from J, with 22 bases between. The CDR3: CASSPRQGPSQAEAFF. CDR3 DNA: TGTGCCAGCAGCCCGCGACAAGGCCCGTCTCAGGCTGAAGCTTTCTTT.

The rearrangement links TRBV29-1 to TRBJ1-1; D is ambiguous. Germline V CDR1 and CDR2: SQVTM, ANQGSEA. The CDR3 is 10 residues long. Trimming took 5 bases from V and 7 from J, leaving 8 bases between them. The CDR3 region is CSVLTSEAFF. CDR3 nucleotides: TGCAGCGTTCTGACAAGTGAAGCTTTCTTT.

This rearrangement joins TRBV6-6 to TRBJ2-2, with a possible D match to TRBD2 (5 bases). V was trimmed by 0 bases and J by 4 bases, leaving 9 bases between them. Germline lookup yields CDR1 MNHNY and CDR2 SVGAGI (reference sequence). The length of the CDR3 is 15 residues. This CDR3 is CASSYSGGVTGELFF. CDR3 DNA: TGTGCCAGCAGTTACTCTGGAGGTGTCACCGGGGAGCTGTTTTTT.

In DNA, the CDR3 is TGTGCCAGCAGCGTAGAGGCAGCAGACTACGAGCAGTACTTC. It codes for CASSVEAADYEQYF. The genes are TRBV9 and TRBJ2-7; D remains unclear. The CDR3 has 14 residues. Trimming left V 0 bases short and J 3 bases short, with 10 bases between. Germline assignment: CDR1 SGDLS and CDR2 YYNGEE.

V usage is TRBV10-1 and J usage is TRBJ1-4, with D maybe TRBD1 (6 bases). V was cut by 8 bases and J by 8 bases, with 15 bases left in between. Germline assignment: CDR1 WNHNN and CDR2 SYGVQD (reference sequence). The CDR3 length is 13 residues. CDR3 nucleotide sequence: TGCGCCAGCGGGGGCGGAGAGGAGGAAAAACTGTTTTTT. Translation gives CASGGGEEEKLFF.

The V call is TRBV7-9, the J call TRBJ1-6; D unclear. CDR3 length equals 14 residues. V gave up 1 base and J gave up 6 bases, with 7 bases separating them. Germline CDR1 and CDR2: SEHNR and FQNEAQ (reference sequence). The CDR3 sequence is CASSLGDFNSPLHF. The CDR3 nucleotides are TGTGCCAGCAGCTTAGGGGATTTTAATTCACCCCTCCACTTT.

CDR3 residues: CASTGTGGPDTQYF. CDR3 DNA: TGCGCCAGCACCGGGACGGGAGGCCCAGATACGCAGTATTTT. The chain is built from TRBV4-1 and TRBJ2-3; 7 nucleotides match TRBD2. The germline gives CDR1 MGHRA, CDR2 YSYEKL. The J segment lost 4 bases and the V segment lost 7 bases, leaving 8 bases of the junction unmatched. The CDR3 covers 14 residues.

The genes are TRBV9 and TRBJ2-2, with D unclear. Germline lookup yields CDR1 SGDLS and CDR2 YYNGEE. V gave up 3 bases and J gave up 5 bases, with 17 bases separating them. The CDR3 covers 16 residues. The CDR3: CASSATDIGATGELFF. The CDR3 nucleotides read TGTGCCAGCAGCGCGACGGATATAGGCGCGACCGGGGAGCTGTTTTTT.

CDR3 protein: CATSRVMADRAEAFF. CDR3 sequence (DNA): TGTGCCACCAGCCGGGTAATGGCTGATAGGGCTGAAGCTTTCTTT. V is TRBV15 and J is TRBJ1-1; D not resolved. The germline CDR1 and CDR2 sequences are LNHNV and YYDKDF (reference sequence). The length of the CDR3 is 15 residues. With 5 bases removed from V and 6 bases from J, the gap between germline ends came to 19 bases.

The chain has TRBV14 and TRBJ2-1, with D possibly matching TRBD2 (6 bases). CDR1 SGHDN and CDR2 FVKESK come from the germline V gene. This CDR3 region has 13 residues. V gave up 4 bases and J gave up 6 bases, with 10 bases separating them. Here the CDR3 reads CASSLGLLNEQFF. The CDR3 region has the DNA TGTGCCAGCAGCCTGGGACTCCTCAATGAGCAGTTCTTC.

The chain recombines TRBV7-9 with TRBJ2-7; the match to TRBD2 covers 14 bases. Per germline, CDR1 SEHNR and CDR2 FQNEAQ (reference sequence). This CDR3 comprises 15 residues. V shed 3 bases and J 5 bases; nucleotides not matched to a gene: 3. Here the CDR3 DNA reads TGTGCCAGCAGCTTGGGACTAGCGGGAGTGAACGAGCAGTACTTC. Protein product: CASSLGLAGVNEQYF. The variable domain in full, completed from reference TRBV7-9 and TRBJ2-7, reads DTGVSQNPRHKITKRGQNVTFRCDPISEHNRLYWYRQTLGQGPEFLTYFQNEAQLEKSRLLSDRFSAERPKGSFSTLEIQRTEQGDSAMYLCASSLGLAGVNEQYFGPGTRLTVT.

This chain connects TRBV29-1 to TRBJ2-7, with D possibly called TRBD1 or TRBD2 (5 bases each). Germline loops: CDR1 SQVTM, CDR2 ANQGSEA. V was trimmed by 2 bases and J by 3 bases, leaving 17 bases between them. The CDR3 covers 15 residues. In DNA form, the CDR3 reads TGCAGCGTTGAAAGGCATCAAGAGGGGCACTACGAGCAGTACGTC. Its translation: CSVERHQEGHYEQYV.

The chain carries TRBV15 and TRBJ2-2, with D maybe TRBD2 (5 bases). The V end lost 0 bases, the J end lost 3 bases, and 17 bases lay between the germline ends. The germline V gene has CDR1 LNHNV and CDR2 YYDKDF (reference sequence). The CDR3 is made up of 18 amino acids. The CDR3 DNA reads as TGTGCCACCAGCAGAGATAGGTGGCTAGCCGATGACACCGGGGAGCTGTTTTTT. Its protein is CATSRDRWLADDTGELFF.

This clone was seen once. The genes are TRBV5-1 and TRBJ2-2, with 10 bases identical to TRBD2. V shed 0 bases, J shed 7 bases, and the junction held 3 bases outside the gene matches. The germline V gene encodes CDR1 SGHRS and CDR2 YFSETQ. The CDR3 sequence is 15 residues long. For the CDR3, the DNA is TGCGCCAGCAGCTTGGGGACTAGCGGATACGGGGAGCTGTTTTTT. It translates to CASSLGTSGYGELFF.

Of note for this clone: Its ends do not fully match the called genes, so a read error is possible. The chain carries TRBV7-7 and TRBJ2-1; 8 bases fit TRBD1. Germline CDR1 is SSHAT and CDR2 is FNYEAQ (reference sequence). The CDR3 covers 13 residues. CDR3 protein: CASSLATGDEQFF. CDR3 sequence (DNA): TGTGCTAGCAGCTTAGCGACAGGGGATGAGCAGTTCTTC.

CDR3 DNA: TGTGCCAGCAGTAGGGGCTACGAGCAGTACTTC. It encodes CASSRGYEQYF. J is TRBJ2-7 and V is TRBV6-1; perhaps TRBD1 as D (5 bases). The CDR3 runs to 11 residues. Looked up from germline, CDR1 is MNHNS and CDR2 is SASEGT. Between the trimmed V and J ends, which lost 5 bases and 3 bases, there was a span of 5 bases.

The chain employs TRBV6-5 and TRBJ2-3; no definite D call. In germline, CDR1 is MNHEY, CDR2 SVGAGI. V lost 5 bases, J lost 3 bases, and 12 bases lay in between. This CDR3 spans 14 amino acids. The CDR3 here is CASSPSGSTDTQYF. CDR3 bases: TGTGCCAGCAGTCCCTCAGGTTCGACAGATACGCAGTATTTT.

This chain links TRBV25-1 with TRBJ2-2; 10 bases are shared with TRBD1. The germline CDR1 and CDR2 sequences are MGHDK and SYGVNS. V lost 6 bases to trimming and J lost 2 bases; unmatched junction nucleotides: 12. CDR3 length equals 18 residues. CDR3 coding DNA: TGTGCCAGCAGCCTCCGGATGGGACAGGGGACTAACACCGGGGAGCTGTTTTTT. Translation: CASSLRMGQGTNTGELFF.

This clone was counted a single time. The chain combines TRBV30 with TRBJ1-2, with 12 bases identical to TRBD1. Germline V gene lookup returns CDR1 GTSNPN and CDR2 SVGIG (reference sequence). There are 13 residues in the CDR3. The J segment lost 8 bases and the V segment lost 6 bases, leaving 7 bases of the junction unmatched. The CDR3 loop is CACPGTGGSGYTF. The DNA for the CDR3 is TGTGCCTGTCCCGGGACAGGGGGCTCGGGCTACACCTTC.

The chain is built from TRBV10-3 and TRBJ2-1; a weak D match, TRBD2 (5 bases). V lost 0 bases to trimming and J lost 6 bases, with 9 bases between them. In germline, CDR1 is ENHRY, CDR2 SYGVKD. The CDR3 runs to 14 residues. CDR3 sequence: CAISESSGFNEQFF. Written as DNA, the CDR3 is TGTGCCATCAGTGAGTCGAGCGGCTTCAATGAGCAGTTCTTC.

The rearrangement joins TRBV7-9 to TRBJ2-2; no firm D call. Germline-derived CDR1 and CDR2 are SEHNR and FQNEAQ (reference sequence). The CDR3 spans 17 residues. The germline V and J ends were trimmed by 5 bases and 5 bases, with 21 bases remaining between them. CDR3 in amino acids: CASSLPPARTPTGELFF. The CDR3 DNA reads TGTGCCAGCAGCCTCCCTCCGGCTAGAACTCCTACCGGGGAGCTGTTTTTT. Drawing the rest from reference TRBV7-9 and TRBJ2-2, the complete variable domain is DTGVSQNPRHKITKRGQNVTFRCDPISEHNRLYWYRQTLGQGPEFLTYFQNEAQLEKSRLLSDRFSAERPKGSFSTLEIQRTEQGDSAMYLCASSLPPARTPTGELFFGEGSRLTVL.

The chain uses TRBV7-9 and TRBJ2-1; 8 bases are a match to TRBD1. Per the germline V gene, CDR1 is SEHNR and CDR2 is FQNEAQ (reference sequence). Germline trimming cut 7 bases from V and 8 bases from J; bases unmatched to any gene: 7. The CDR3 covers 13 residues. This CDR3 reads CASTSGGGDEQFF. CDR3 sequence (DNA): TGTGCCAGCACCTCAGGGGGCGGAGATGAGCAGTTCTTC.